This TCR beta chain was recorded in a study of T cell responses to AZD1222 COVID-19 vaccine. Study observations and caveats: The sample set comprised mostly white British donors with more females, and clonal diversity was possibly underestimated. CD4 TCRs covered the whole spike, strongest at regions 160-218 and 743-854. There were repertoire samples only from the period after the peak T cell response. In the spike-specific TCR repertoire, nearly half reportedly target unmutated variant regions.

The table lists this clone with a count of one. Its antigen is not identified. Germline assignment: CDR1 SNHLY and CDR2 FYNNEI. This CDR3 has 14 amino acids. V was clipped by 6 bases and J by 2 bases, with 13 bases between them. Method: immunoSEQ multiplex PCR; TCRdb's copy keeps in-frame clones and lacks some. The table has some 74,000 clones, roughly nine tenths seen once; the top ten hold 1% to 1.5%. The V gene is TRBV2, the J gene TRBJ1-1; TRBD1 is a possible D gene (6 bases). Sequencing used peripheral blood, obtained 28 days after the second AZD1222 dose. The TCR originated in an adult who received the AZD1222 COVID-19 vaccine. DNA of the CDR3: TGTGCCAGCAGCGCGGGGGGGCAAAACACTGAAGCTTTCTTT. Amino acids: CASSAGGQNTEAFF. The whole variable domain, filled in from reference TRBV2 and TRBJ1-1, reads EPEVTQTPSHQVTQMGQEVILRCVPISNHLYFYWYRQILGQKVEFLVSFYNNEISEKSEIFDDQFSVERPDGSNFTLKIRSTKLEDSAMYFCASSAGGQNTEAFFGQGTRLTVV.